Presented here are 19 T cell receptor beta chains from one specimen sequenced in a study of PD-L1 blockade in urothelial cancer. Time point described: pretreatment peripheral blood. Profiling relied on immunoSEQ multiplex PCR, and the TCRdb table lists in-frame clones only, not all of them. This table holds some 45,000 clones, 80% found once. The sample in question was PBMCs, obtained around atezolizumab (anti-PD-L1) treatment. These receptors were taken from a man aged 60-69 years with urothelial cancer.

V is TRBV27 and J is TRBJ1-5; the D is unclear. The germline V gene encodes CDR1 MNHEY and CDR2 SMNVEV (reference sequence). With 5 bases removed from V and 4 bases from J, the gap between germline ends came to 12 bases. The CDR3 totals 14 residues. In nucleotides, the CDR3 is TGTGCCAGCAGTCTGCAACGGTGGAATCAGCCCCAGCATTTT. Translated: CASSLQRWNQPQHF.

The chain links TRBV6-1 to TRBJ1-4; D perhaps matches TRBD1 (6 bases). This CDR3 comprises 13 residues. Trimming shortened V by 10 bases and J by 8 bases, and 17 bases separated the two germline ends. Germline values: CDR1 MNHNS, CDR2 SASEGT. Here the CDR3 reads CAILNQGLEKLFF. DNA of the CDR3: TGTGCCATCCTAAATCAGGGGTTGGAAAAACTGTTTTTT.

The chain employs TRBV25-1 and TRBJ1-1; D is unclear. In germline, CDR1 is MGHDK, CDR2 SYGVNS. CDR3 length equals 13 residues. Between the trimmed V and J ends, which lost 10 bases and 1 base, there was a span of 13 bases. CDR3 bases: TGTGCCACCCGCGGGATTGGGAACACTGAAGCTTTCTTT. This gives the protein CATRGIGNTEAFF.

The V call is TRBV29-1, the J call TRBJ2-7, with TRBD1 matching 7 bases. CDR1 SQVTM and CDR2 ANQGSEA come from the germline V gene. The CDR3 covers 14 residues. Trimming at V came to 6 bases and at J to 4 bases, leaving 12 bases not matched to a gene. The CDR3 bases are TGCAGCGTGGTCTCGAGACAGGGATTGTACGAGCAGTACTTC. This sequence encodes CSVVSRQGLYEQYF.

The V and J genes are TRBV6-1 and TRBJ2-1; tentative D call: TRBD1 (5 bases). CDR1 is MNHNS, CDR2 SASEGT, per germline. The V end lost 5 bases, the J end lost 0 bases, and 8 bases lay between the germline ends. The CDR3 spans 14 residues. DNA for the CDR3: TGTGCCAGCAGTCAGGGTAGCTCCTACAATGAGCAGTTCTTC. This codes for CASSQGSSYNEQFF.

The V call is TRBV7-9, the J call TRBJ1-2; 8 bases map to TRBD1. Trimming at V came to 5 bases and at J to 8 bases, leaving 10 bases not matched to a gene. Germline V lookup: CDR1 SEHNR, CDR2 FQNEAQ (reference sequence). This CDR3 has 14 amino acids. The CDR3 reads CASSLDRVWEGYTF. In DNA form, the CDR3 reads TGTGCCAGCAGCCTGGACAGGGTTTGGGAAGGCTACACCTTC.

Here the CDR3 reads CASSPTGGGTDTQYF. Here the CDR3 DNA reads TGTGCCAGCAGCCCCACGGGGGGGGGCACAGATACGCAGTATTTT. V is TRBV5-4 and J is TRBJ2-3; 8 positions match TRBD2. Unmatched junction bases numbered 5, after V lost 4 bases and J lost 1 base. The CDR3 is 15 amino acids. Germline CDR1 reads SGHNT; CDR2 reads YYREEE (reference sequence).

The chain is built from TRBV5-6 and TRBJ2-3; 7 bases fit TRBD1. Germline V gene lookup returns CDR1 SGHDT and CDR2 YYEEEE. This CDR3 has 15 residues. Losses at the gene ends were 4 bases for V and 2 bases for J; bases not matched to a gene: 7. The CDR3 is CASSRRGQVTDTQYF. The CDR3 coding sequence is TGTGCCAGCAGCAGACGCGGACAGGTCACAGATACGCAGTATTTT.

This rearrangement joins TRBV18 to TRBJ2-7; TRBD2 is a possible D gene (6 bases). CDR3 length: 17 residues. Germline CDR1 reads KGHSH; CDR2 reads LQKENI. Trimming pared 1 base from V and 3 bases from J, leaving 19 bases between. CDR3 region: CASSPLTPPGEDYEQYF. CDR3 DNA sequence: TGTGCCAGCTCACCACTTACGCCACCTGGGGAGGACTACGAGCAGTACTTC.

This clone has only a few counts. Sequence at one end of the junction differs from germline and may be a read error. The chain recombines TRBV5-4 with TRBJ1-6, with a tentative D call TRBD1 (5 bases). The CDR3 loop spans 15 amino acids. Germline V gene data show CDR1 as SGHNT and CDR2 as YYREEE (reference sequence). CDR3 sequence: CASTLNQGLNSPLHF. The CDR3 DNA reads TGTGCCAGCACCTTGAATCAGGGTCTTAATTCACCCCTCCACTTT.

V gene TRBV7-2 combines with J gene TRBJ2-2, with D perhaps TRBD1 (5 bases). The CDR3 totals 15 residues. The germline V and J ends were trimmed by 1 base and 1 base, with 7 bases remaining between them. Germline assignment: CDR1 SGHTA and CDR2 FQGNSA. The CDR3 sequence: CASSLGRENTGELFF. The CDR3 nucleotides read TGTGCCAGCAGCTTAGGCAGGGAGAACACCGGGGAGCTGTTTTTT. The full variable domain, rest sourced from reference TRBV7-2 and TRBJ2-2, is GAGVSQSPSNKVTEKGKDVELRCDPISGHTALYWYRQSLGQGLEFLIYFQGNSAPDKSGLPSDRFSAERTGGSVSTLTIQRTQQEDSAVYLCASSLGRENTGELFFGEGSRLTVL.

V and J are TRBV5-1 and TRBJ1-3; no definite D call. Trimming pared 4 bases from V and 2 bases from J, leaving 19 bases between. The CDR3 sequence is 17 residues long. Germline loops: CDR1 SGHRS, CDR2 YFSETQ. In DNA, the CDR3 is TGCGCCAGCAGCCGGCCCCAGGAAACGGCCCCTGGAAACACCATATATTTT. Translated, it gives CASSRPQETAPGNTIYF.

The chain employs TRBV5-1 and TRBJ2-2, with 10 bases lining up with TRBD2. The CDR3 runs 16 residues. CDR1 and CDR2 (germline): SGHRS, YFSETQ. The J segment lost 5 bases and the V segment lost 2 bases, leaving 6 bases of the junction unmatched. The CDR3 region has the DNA TGCGCCAGCAGCTTTGCAGCGGGAGGGCAGACCGGGGAGCTGTTTTTT. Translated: CASSFAAGGQTGELFF.

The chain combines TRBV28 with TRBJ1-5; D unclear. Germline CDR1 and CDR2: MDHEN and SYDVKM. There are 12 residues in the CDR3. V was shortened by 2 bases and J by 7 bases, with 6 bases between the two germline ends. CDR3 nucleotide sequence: TGTGCCAGCAGTTTAGGGCGACAGCCCCAGCATTTT. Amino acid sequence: CASSLGRQPQHF.

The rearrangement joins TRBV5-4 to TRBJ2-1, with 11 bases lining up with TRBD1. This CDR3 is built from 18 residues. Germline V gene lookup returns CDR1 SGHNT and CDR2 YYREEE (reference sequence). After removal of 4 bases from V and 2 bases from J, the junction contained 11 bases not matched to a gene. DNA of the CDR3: TGTGCCAGCAGCCGAGGGACAGGGGGGGGATCTACCTACAATGAGCAGTTCTTC. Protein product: CASSRGTGGGSTYNEQFF. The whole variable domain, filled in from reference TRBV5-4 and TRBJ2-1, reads ETGVTQSPTHLIKTRGQQVTLRCSSQSGHNTVSWYQQALGQGPQFIFQYYREEENGRGNFPPRFSGLQFPNYSSELNVNALELDDSALYLCASSRGTGGGSTYNEQFFGPGTRLTVL.

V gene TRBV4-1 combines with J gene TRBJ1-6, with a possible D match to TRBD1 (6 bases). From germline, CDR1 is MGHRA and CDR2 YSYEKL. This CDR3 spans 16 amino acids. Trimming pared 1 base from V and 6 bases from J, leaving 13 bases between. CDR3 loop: CASSQVGGVGNSPLHF. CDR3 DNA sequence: TGCGCCAGCAGCCAAGTTGGGGGCGTCGGTAATTCACCCCTCCACTTT.

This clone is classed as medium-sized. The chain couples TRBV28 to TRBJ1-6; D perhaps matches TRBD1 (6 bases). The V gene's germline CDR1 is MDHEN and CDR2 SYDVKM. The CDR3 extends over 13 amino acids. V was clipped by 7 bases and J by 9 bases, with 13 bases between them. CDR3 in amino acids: CASTRGLPSPLHF. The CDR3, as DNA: TGTGCCAGCACCAGGGGCCTACCTTCACCCCTCCACTTT.

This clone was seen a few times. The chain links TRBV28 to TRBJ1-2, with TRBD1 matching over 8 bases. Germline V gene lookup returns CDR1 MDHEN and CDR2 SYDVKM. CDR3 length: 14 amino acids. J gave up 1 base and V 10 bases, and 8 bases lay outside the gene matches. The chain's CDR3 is CATRTGQINYGYTF. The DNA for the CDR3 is TGTGCCACCAGGACAGGGCAAATTAACTATGGCTACACCTTC.

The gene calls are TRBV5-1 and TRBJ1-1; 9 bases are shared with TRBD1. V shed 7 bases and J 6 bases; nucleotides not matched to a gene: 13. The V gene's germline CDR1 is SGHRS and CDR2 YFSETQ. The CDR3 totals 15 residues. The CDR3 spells CASGGTGFRKAEAFF. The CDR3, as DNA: TGCGCCAGCGGGGGGACAGGGTTTAGGAAGGCTGAAGCTTTCTTT.